A selection of T cell receptor beta chains follows, all from one sample in a study of regulatory T cells in long-lasting Graves disease. TCRdb reprocessed the multiplex PCR reads with MiXCR, giving one entry per CDR3 protein. The sample shows about 290,000 distinct CDR3 sequences, roughly a fifth of them seen only once. Sample: peripheral blood mononuclear cells (PBMCs), taken when the disease was refractory, from a patient treated with antithyroid drugs. Every receptor here comes from a female donor with Graves disease. Both conserved end residues are part of each CDR3. The D gene is left open where the match is weak. Expanded clones are given a class, and other clones once, few, many or no size at all.

TRBJ2-1	TRBV24-1	TRBD2	.	TGTGCCACCAGTGACTCACACCAACGGACTAGCCTCTACAATGAGCAGTTCTTC	CATSDSHQRTSLYNEQFF
TRBJ2-3	TRBV27	.	few	TGTGCCAGCAGAATAGGGGACACAGATACGCAGTATTTT	CASRIGDTDTQYF
TRBJ2-4	TRBV25-1	TRBD1	few	TGTGCCAGCAGTGGGGGACAGGGAGACATTCAGTACTTC	CASSGGQGDIQYF
TRBJ1-5	TRBV19	.	few	TGTGCCAGTAGTTCAGGGGAAGTCAATCAGCCCCAGCATTTT	CASSSGEVNQPQHF
TRBJ2-5	TRBV11-2	TRBD2	many	TGTGCCAGCAGCTTAGTTGCTAGCGGGAGAGGGGGAGTGGAAGAGACCCAGTACTTC	CASSLVASGRGGVEETQYF
TRBJ2-5	TRBV28	.	many	TGTGCCAGCAGTTTATTAGGGGGGGCTTTAGGCCACCAAGAGACCCAGTACTTC	CASSLLGGALGHQETQYF
TRBJ2-5	TRBV6-5	TRBD2	.	TGTGCCAGCAGTTCCGATGGGAGGGTCGAGACCCAGTACTTC	CASSSDGRVETQYF
TRBJ2-7	TRBV5-1	TRBD1	many	TGCGCCAGCAGCTTGGAGGGGACAGACTACGAGCAGTACTTC	CASSLEGTDYEQYF
TRBJ2-6	TRBV12-3/TRBV12-4	TRBD2	many	TGTGCCAGCAGTTTCCAGGCTAGCGGTTCTGGGGCCAACGTCCTGACTTTC	CASSFQASGSGANVLTF
TRBJ1-6	TRBV20-1	TRBD1	few	TGCAGTGCTACACGGACAGGGGACTATAATTCACCCCTCCACTTT	CSATRTGDYNSPLHF
TRBJ1-5	TRBV6-5	.	few	TGTGCCAGCAGTTACCTCGAGTTGCAGAGCAATCAGCCCCAGCATTTT	CASSYLELQSNQPQHF
TRBJ2-4	TRBV19	.	few	TGTGCCAGTAGTGACACAGGGGGGGGAGGCAAAAACATTCAGTACTTC	CASSDTGGGGKNIQYF
TRBJ2-1	TRBV30	.	few	TGTGCCTGGAGCAACCTTCGGGACAATGAGCAGTTCTTC	CAWSNLRDNEQFF
TRBJ2-7	TRBV28	.	many	TGTGCCAGCAGTCCCATAACTAGCTTGGCTTACGAGCAGTACTTC	CASSPITSLAYEQYF
TRBJ1-1	TRBV25-1	TRBD1	many	TGTGCCAGCAGTGCGACAGGGGGCTTGGAAGTGAACACTGAAGCTTTCTTT	CASSATGGLEVNTEAFF
TRBJ2-1	TRBV7-2	.	.	TGTGCCAGCAGCTTAGCGTGGGGACAAAGCAAGCAGTTCTTC	CASSLAWGQSKQFF
TRBJ2-7	TRBV5-1	TRBD2	few	TGCGCCAGCAGCCTGGGAAGGGGAGGGTCCTACGAGCAGTACTTC	CASSLGRGGSYEQYF
TRBJ2-5	TRBV18	TRBD2	few	TGTGCCAGCAGCCCGGGACTAGTGGGAGAGACCCAGTACTTC	CASSPGLVGETQYF
TRBJ2-5	TRBV20-1	TRBD2	many	TGCAGTGCTATTGACGTCCGCGGGGGGTCAGAGACCCAGTACTTC	CSAIDVRGGSETQYF
TRBJ2-7	TRBV24-1	.	few	TGTGCCACCAGCGCAACCGGGACCTTCTACGAGCAGTACTTC	CATSATGTFYEQYF
TRBJ2-7	TRBV28	.	few	TGTGCCAGCAGTTTCAGAACTAGCTTAGTCAACGAGCAGTACTTC	CASSFRTSLVNEQYF
TRBJ1-2	TRBV2	TRBD1	many	TGTGCCAGCAGTCCCGGGACAGATATATATGGCTACACCTTC	CASSPGTDIYGYTF
TRBJ1-2	TRBV5-1	.	.	.	CASSLAEREAYFDYGCTF
TRBJ2-5	TRBV28	TRBD2	many	TGTGCCAGCAGTTTTACCCCTAGGGTAGCGGGAGAGGAAGAGACCCAGTACTTC	CASSFTPRVAGEEETQYF